Below, 30 T cell receptor beta chains from the same sample are listed, as sequenced in a study of tumor and adjacent non-tumor tissue in lung cancer. No cell sorting was done before RNA was extracted from the tissue. TCRbeta libraries were built with three rounds of nested PCR, modified from ARM-PCR. TCRdb analysed the multiplex PCR reads with MiXCR anew, one entry per CDR3 protein. The table records 100,000 to 120,000 distinct CDR3 sequences, roughly 84% of them present only once. Sequences were obtained from lung tumor tissue. These receptors were collected from a man aged 70-80 years with non-small cell lung cancer.

Remarks on this clonotype: One end of the junction varies from germline; a read error may be responsible. The chain links TRBV6-2 or TRBV6-3 to TRBJ2-3; 11 nucleotides align to TRBD2. Germline loops: CDR1 MNHEY, CDR2 SVGEGT. The CDR3 extends over 15 amino acids. CDR3 residues: CTSGSWTSGTDTQYF. The CDR3 DNA follows: TGTACCAGCGGTTCTTGGACTAGCGGGACAGATACGCAGTATTTT.

This clonotype was detected a few times. At one end the junction does not follow the germline gene, possibly because of a read error. The chain is built from TRBV20-1 and TRBJ2-5, with 7 bases that match TRBD2. Germline V gene lookup returns CDR1 DFQATT and CDR2 SNEGSKA (reference sequence). This CDR3 contains 14 residues. This CDR3 reads CRARVLGGEKTQYF. DNA for the CDR3: TGCAGAGCTAGAGTATTGGGGGGGGAAAAGACCCAGTACTTC.

As regards this clonotype: At one end the junction does not follow the germline gene, possibly because of a read error. The chain has TRBV6-1 and TRBJ2-7; 10 bases agree with TRBD1. CDR3 length: 15 residues. Germline V lookup: CDR1 MNHNS, CDR2 SASEGT. CDR3: CASGVGQGLNYEHYF. The CDR3 DNA reads as TGTGCCAGCGGCGTGGGACAGGGGCTTAACTACGAGCATTACTTC.

A word on this clonotype: The junction and the germline gene differ at one end; a read error may be behind it. V usage is TRBV4-1 and J usage is TRBJ2-7, with 7 bases lining up with TRBD1. The CDR3 is 15 amino acids. Germline V gene sequence: CDR1 MGHRA, CDR2 YSYEKL. The CDR3 is CASSQKDRVSYEQYF. The CDR3 nucleotides are TGCGCCAGCAGCCAAAAAGACAGGGTCTCCTACGAGCAATACTTC.

Of note for this clonotype: The CDR3 ends on some other residue instead of the conserved phenylalanine or tryptophan, so this is likely a read error. This chain uses TRBV4-2 with TRBJ2-5, with D possibly called TRBD1 or TRBD2 (5 bases each). This CDR3 region has 13 residues. Germline values: CDR1 LGHNA, CDR2 YNFKEQ. The CDR3 region has the DNA TGTGTCAGCAGCGTGCGATGGGGGGAGACCCAGTACATC. Its translation: CVSSVRWGETQYI.

The CDR3: CLSRPLESTDTQYF. The CDR3 nucleotides are TGTCTCAGCAGGCCCCTGGAGAGCACAGATACGCAGTATTTT. The gene calls are TRBV11-2 and TRBJ2-3; D gene uncertain. This CDR3 has 14 residues. CDR1 and CDR2 (germline): SGHAT, FQNNGV.

A remark on this clonotype: Germline and junction disagree at one end, which may indicate a read error. The chain carries TRBV5-5 and TRBJ2-7; D assignment may be TRBD1 or TRBD2 (5 bases each). Germline CDR1 is SGHKS and CDR2 is YYEKEE (reference sequence). The CDR3 totals 15 residues. The CDR3: CASSSGPGFPYGQYF. DNA of the CDR3: TGTGCCAGCAGTTCGGGGCCGGGGTTTCCGTACGGGCAGTACTTC.

This clonotype was counted at least ten times. The genes are TRBV5-1 and TRBJ2-3, with D perhaps matching TRBD2 (7 bases). V was pared by 4 bases and J by 8 bases, with 17 bases between. The length of the CDR3 is 14 residues. Germline V gene sequence: CDR1 SGHRS, CDR2 YFSETQ. This chain's CDR3 is CASSALGGRGTQYF. Here the CDR3 DNA reads TGCGCCAGCAGCGCTTTGGGGGGGCGAGGTACGCAGTATTTT.

With regard to this clonotype: A read error may explain this, as a much larger clone is one base away. The chain uses TRBV5-1 and TRBJ2-1; the match to TRBD2 covers 8 bases. The germline gives CDR1 SGHRS, CDR2 YFSETQ. Trimming cost V 1 base and J 7 bases; bases outside gene matches: 4. The CDR3 extends over 14 amino acids. The CDR3 nucleotides read TGCGCCAGCAGCTTGCGGGGGGGCTATAATGAGCAGTTCTTC. Protein product: CASSLRGGYNEQFF.

The rearrangement joins TRBV5-6 to TRBJ2-3; D is unclear. Germline V lookup: CDR1 SGHDT, CDR2 YYEEEE. V was cut by 1 base and J by 4 bases, with 13 bases left in between. The length of the CDR3 is 15 residues. In DNA, the CDR3 is TGTGCCAGCAGCTTGCTGATAGGGAAGGCAGATACGCAGTATTTT. This sequence encodes CASSLLIGKADTQYF.

To note about this clonotype: One end of the junction is discordant with germline, which a read error may explain. CDR3 sequence (DNA): TGTGCCGGCAGTTATGACGACAGTACGGGCTACACCTTC. The encoded protein is CAGSYDDSTGYTF. This chain joins TRBV6-6 and TRBJ1-2; possibly TRBD1 for D (5 bases). This CDR3 region has 13 residues. Germline V lookup: CDR1 MNHNY, CDR2 SVGAGI (reference sequence).

As regards this clonotype: Since no conserved phenylalanine or tryptophan closes the CDR3, a read error is the likely cause. This rearrangement joins TRBV4-1 to TRBJ1-2, with D unresolved. The germline V and J ends were trimmed by 7 bases and 0 bases, with 15 bases remaining between them. Germline CDR1 is MGHRA and CDR2 is YSYEKL. CDR3 length: 15 amino acids. This CDR3 is CASIREQRTNYGYTV. In nucleotides, the CDR3 is TGCGCCAGCATCCGAGAACAACGGACTAACTATGGCTACACCGTC.

Note on this clonotype: One junction end disagrees with the germline gene, perhaps due to a read error. The J gene is TRBJ1-4, the V gene TRBV7-8; tentative D call: TRBD1 (6 bases). CDR3 length: 13 residues. The germline V gene encodes CDR1 SGHVS and CDR2 FQNEAQ. The CDR3 region is CASSSSHRTVAVF. The CDR3 region has the DNA TGTGCCAGCAGCTCCTCCCATAGGACAGTGGCTGTTTTT.

The rearrangement joins TRBV29-1 to TRBJ2-3; D is unclear. From germline, CDR1 is SQVTM and CDR2 ANQGSEA. The CDR3 is 15 amino acids. V lost 6 bases and J lost 3, with 19 bases in between. The CDR3: CSVKRLATVTDTQYF. CDR3 sequence (DNA): TGCAGCGTGAAAAGACTTGCGACTGTAACAGATACGCAGTATTTT.

On this clonotype: One end of the junction does not line up with germline, which may come from a read error. This rearrangement joins TRBV20-1 to TRBJ2-3, with 8 bases that match TRBD2. This CDR3 has 13 amino acids. The V gene's germline CDR1 is DFQATT and CDR2 SNEGSKA (reference sequence). CDR3: CRTPGGAADTQYF. As DNA, the CDR3 is TGCAGGACCCCGGGGGGGGCTGCAGATACGCAGTACTTT.

The sample holds many counts of this clonotype. The chain couples TRBV7-9 to TRBJ1-4; weak D call: TRBD1 (6 bases). Trimming pared 8 bases from V and 4 bases from J, leaving 8 bases between. CDR1 SEHNR and CDR2 FQNEAQ come from the germline V gene (reference sequence). The CDR3 covers 12 residues. This CDR3 is CASGRGNEKLFF. CDR3 bases: TGTGCCAGCGGCAGGGGTAATGAAAAACTGTTTTTT.

CDR3 loop: CASWSGGVSGELFF. The CDR3 DNA is TGTGCCAGCTGGAGCGGGGGTGTCTCCGGGGAGCTGTTTTTT. J is TRBJ2-2 and V is TRBV6-1, with 8 bases lining up with TRBD2. The CDR3 covers 14 residues. The germline V gene has CDR1 MNHNS and CDR2 SASEGT. With V trimmed by 8 bases and J by 6 bases, 8 bases remained unmatched.

This clonotype was observed at least ten times. The chain recombines TRBV28 with TRBJ1-6; D possibly corresponds to TRBD1 (6 bases). Trimming pared 6 bases from V and 11 bases from J, leaving 20 bases between. The CDR3 loop spans 15 amino acids. Looked up from germline, CDR1 is MDHEN and CDR2 is SYDVKM. The CDR3 DNA reads as TGTGCCAGCAGCCGCTCGACAGGCGGGATTGCACCCCTCCACTTT. This gives the protein CASSRSTGGIAPLHF.

Turning to this clonotype: Germline and junction disagree at one end, which may indicate a read error. This sequence joins TRBV20-1 and TRBJ2-7; D gene uncertain. The CDR3 extends over 12 amino acids. CDR1 DFQATT and CDR2 SNEGSKA come from the germline V gene (reference sequence). Written as DNA, the CDR3 is TGTAGTGCCGCAGACGGTCCCTACGAGCAGTACTTC. It encodes CSAADGPYEQYF.

To note about this clonotype: With a much larger clone just one base away, this may be a read error. J is TRBJ2-1 and V is TRBV4-1; the D call may be TRBD1 or TRBD2 (5 bases each). This CDR3 contains 16 residues. Germline V gene sequence: CDR1 MGHRA, CDR2 YSYEKL. V shed 3 bases and J shed 2 bases, with 14 bases lying between them. The CDR3 DNA sequence: TGCGCCAGCAGCCACTCCACGGGGCTTACCTACAATGAGCAGTTCTTC. Translation: CASSHSTGLTYNEQFF.

Remarks on this clonotype: The missing conserved phenylalanine or tryptophan at the end of this CDR3 makes a read error likely. V and J are TRBV4-1 and TRBJ2-4; 10 bases line up with TRBD1. Losses at the gene ends were 5 bases for V and 7 bases for J; bases not matched to a gene: 8. This CDR3 region has 15 residues. Germline loops: CDR1 MGHRA, CDR2 YSYEKL. The CDR3 here is CASSGTGDSSNIQYL. CDR3 sequence (DNA): TGCGCCAGCAGCGGGACAGGGGATTCGAGTAACATTCAGTACCTC.

Regarding this clonotype: An end of the junction does not agree with germline; a read error may underlie this. This chain connects TRBV5-6 to TRBJ2-5; no clear D. The germline CDR1 and CDR2 sequences are SGHDT and YYEEEE. The CDR3 covers 12 residues. CDR3 nucleotides: TGTGCCAGCAGCCACATAGAAGAGACCCAGTACTTT. Translating gives CASSHIEETQYF.

Details on this clonotype: Just one base apart from a much larger clone, this may be a read error. The chain uses TRBV20-1 and TRBJ2-1; possibly TRBD1 for D (6 bases). From germline, CDR1 is DFQATT and CDR2 SNEGSKA (reference sequence). The CDR3 extends over 14 amino acids. The CDR3 coding sequence is TGCAGTGCTAGAACGGGACAATCCTTCAATGAGCAGTTCTTC. This translates into CSARTGQSFNEQFF.

Details on this clonotype: A read error may produce the germline difference seen at one junction end. J is TRBJ2-7 and V is TRBV12-3 or TRBV12-4, with D possibly TRBD2 on 6 matching bases. The CDR3 sequence is 14 residues long. CDR3 in amino acids: CASTLSGTRYEQYF. DNA of the CDR3: TGTGCCAGCACTTTATCTGGGACTCGGTACGAGCAGTACTTC.

The chain links TRBV11-2 to TRBJ2-1, with D perhaps matching TRBD2 (6 bases). From germline, CDR1 is SGHAT and CDR2 FQNNGV. Trimming removed 2 bases at V and 0 bases at J, with 17 bases between. CDR3 length: 18 amino acids. CDR3 bases: TGTGCCAGCAGCTTACATGCGGGGAACTGGGTCTCCTACAATGAGCAGTTCTTC. Its protein is CASSLHAGNWVSYNEQFF. The full variable domain, in which reference TRBV11-2 and TRBJ2-1 provide the parts outside the CDR3, is EAGVAQSPRYKIIEKRQSVAFWCNPISGHATLYWYQQILGQGPKLLIQFQNNGVVDDSQLPKDRFSAERLKGVDSTLKIQPAKLEDSAVYLCASSLHAGNWVSYNEQFFGPGTRLTVL.

The chain combines TRBV28 with TRBJ1-5; a weak D match, TRBD1 (6 bases). This CDR3 spans 15 amino acids. Germline V gives CDR1 MDHEN, CDR2 SYDVKM. Trimming cost V 7 bases and J 5 bases, with 18 bases left between them. The DNA for the CDR3 is TGTGCCAGCATTCTCTTCCAGGGGAGAGATCAGCCCCAGCATTTT. Translated: CASILFQGRDQPQHF.

The V gene is TRBV4-2, the J gene TRBJ1-1; no clear D gene. Germline values: CDR1 LGHNA, CDR2 YNFKEQ. Deletions cut 4 bases from V and 11 bases from J, with 17 bases between. The CDR3 has 13 residues. CDR3 amino acids: CASSRDRGLDAFF. CDR3 in DNA: TGTGCCAGCAGCCGAGATCGAGGGCTTGATGCTTTCTTT.

In the case of this clonotype: A read error may produce the germline difference seen at one junction end. J is TRBJ2-7 and V is TRBV5-6; TRBD2 is a possible D gene (5 bases). The CDR3 has 14 residues. Germline-derived CDR1 and CDR2 are SGHDT and YYEEEE. CDR3 DNA: TGTGGCAGCAGCCCGTGCGGGTGGTCCTACAAGCAGTACTTC. Amino acids: CGSSPCGWSYKQYF.

This clonotype was seen just once. One junction end does not reproduce the germline sequence, and a read error may be involved. The chain uses TRBV11-3 and TRBJ2-5; 9 nucleotides align to TRBD2. The CDR3 covers 16 residues. Germline assignment: CDR1 SGHNT and CDR2 YENEEA. DNA for the CDR3: TGTACCAGCAGCTTAGGTATGGGGAGACTAGCGGAGAGCCAGTACTTC. This encodes CTSSLGMGRLAESQYF. Drawing the rest from reference TRBV11-3 and TRBJ2-5, the complete variable domain is EAGVVQSPRYKIIEKKQPVAFWCNPISGHNTLYWYLQNLGQGPELLIRYENEEAVDDSQLPKDRFSAERLKGVDSTLKIQPAELGDSAVYLCTSSLGMGRLAESQYFGPGTRLLVL.

V usage is TRBV29-1 and J usage is TRBJ1-1; D may be TRBD1 (5 bases). Germline V CDR1 and CDR2: SQVTM, ANQGSEA. This CDR3 has 12 residues. Written as DNA, the CDR3 is TGCATGGTTATGGCGGAGGGACCTGAAGCTTTCTTT. Translating gives CMVMAEGPEAFF. The whole variable domain, remainder taken from reference TRBV29-1 and TRBJ1-1, is SAVISQKPSRDICQRGTSLTIQCQVDSQVTMMFWYRQQPGQSLTLIATANQGSEATYESGFVIDKFPISRPNLTFSTLTVSNMSPEDSSIYLCMVMAEGPEAFFGQGTRLTVV.